The 10 T cell receptor beta chains below were found in one sample sequenced in a study of spatial heterogeneity in lung cancer. The time point here: sample taken at primary tumor resection. From tumor, nontumor lung or frozen PBMC, whole RNA was taken unsorted for sequencing. From the 5' RACE reads, TCRdb called clonotypes with MiXCR, one entry per CDR3 protein. The sample consists of 45,000 or so distinct CDR3 sequences, about 7.4% of them appearing once. This specimen was PBMCs, taken at surgery. The receptors shown here come from a female donor with early-stage non-small cell lung cancer.

This chain links TRBV10-2 with TRBJ2-3, with D perhaps matching TRBD2 (5 bases). Germline CDR1 WSHSY, CDR2 SAAADI. V was pared by 0 bases and J by 1 base, with 8 bases between. The CDR3 contains 15 residues. CDR3 coding DNA: TGCGCCAGCAGTGAGTCGAGCGGCCGCACAGATACGCAGTATTTT. This codes for CASSESSGRTDTQYF.

This clonotype was found a few times. The V gene is TRBV9, the J gene TRBJ1-3; TRBD1 might be the D (5 bases). The CDR3 has 14 amino acids. The V end was cut by 1 base, the J end by 1 base, with 6 bases between. Germline V CDR1 and CDR2: SGDLS, YYNGEE. The DNA of the CDR3 is TGTGCCAGCAGCGTACAGGGTTCTGGAAACACCATATATTTT. It translates to CASSVQGSGNTIYF.

In its sample, this clonotype was seen a few times. The chain combines TRBV6-6 with TRBJ2-7; 9 bases line up with TRBD1. Losses at the gene ends were 6 bases for V and 6 bases for J; bases not matched to a gene: 15. The CDR3 contains 16 residues. The germline V gene encodes CDR1 MNHNY and CDR2 SVGAGI (reference sequence). The CDR3: CASRSQSGQGVPEQYF. In DNA, the CDR3 is TGTGCCAGCAGGAGCCAATCGGGACAGGGAGTCCCCGAGCAGTACTTC.

In this sample, this clonotype turned up many times. V usage is TRBV3-1 and J usage is TRBJ2-3; TRBD2 matches 8 bases. The CDR3 contains 15 residues. Germline-derived CDR1 and CDR2 are LGHDT and YNNKEL (reference sequence). V shed 2 bases and J 6 bases; nucleotides not matched to a gene: 7. The CDR3 DNA follows: TGTGCCAGCAGCCAAATTAGCGGGGTGCGGGATACGCAGTATTTT. Its protein is CASSQISGVRDTQYF.

Ten or more counts support this clonotype. The chain uses TRBV24-1 and TRBJ1-2; 8 bases line up with TRBD1. The CDR3 has 14 residues. The junction had 11 bases not matched to a gene; V was cut back by 7 bases and J by 8 bases. Per the germline V gene, CDR1 is KGHDR and CDR2 is SFDVKD. CDR3 nucleotide sequence: TGTGCCACCAGACGGGACAGGTCTTTGCAGGGCTACACCTTC. Protein: CATRRDRSLQGYTF.

There are many counts of this clonotype. The V call is TRBV6-6, the J call TRBJ1-3; D may be TRBD1 (5 bases). Germline lookup yields CDR1 MNHNY and CDR2 SVGAGI (reference sequence). The germline V and J ends were trimmed by 5 bases and 4 bases, with 21 bases remaining between them. The length of the CDR3 is 17 residues. In nucleotides, the CDR3 is TGTGCCAGCAGTCGGGCCGGCCGAGGGGTTTTAGGAAACACCATATATTTT. Protein: CASSRAGRGVLGNTIYF.

The V and J genes are TRBV7-2 and TRBJ2-3; either TRBD1 or TRBD2 may supply D (5 bases each). Between the trimmed V and J ends, which lost 7 bases and 3 bases, there was a span of 17 bases. Looked up from germline, CDR1 is SGHTA and CDR2 is FQGNSA. The CDR3 totals 15 residues. This chain's CDR3 is CASIGSGRGTDTQYF. CDR3 coding DNA: TGTGCCAGCATCGGCTCGGGACGAGGAACAGATACGCAGTATTTT.

The chain recombines TRBV19 with TRBJ2-3; 7 positions agree with TRBD2. V lost 4 bases, J lost 1 base, and 5 bases stayed unmatched. Germline V CDR1 and CDR2: LNHDA, SQIVND (reference sequence). This CDR3 comprises 15 residues. The CDR3 nucleotides read TGTGCCAGTAGTAAACCCCTAGCGGGCACAGATACGCAGTATTTT. The encoded protein is CASSKPLAGTDTQYF.

Many counts were recorded for this clonotype. The rearrangement joins TRBV5-1 to TRBJ2-6; D uncertain. Trimming took 0 bases from V and 2 from J, leaving 6 bases between them. Germline CDR1 SGHRS, CDR2 YFSETQ. This CDR3 region has 15 residues. Here the CDR3 reads CASSLDGTGANVLTF. The CDR3 nucleotides are TGCGCCAGCAGCTTGGATGGAACTGGGGCCAACGTCCTGACTTTC. The whole variable domain, remainder taken from reference TRBV5-1 and TRBJ2-6, is KAGVTQTPRYLIKTRGQQVTLSCSPISGHRSVSWYQQTPGQGLQFLFEYFSETQRNKGNFPGRFSGRQFSNSRSEMNVSTLELGDSALYLCASSLDGTGANVLTFGAGSRLTVL.

This clonotype was recorded many times. The J gene is TRBJ1-5, the V gene TRBV20-1; D gene unclear. The germline CDR1 and CDR2 sequences are DFQATT and SNEGSKA (reference sequence). V was pared by 2 bases and J by 0 bases, with 5 bases between. The CDR3 spans 13 residues. CDR3 region: CSARPNSNQPQHF. In DNA, the CDR3 is TGCAGTGCTAGACCAAATAGCAATCAGCCCCAGCATTTT.